This T cell receptor (beta chain) was identified during a study of T cells in Graves' hyperthyroidism and ophthalmopathy. Points from the study as a whole: The model's output predicted ophthalmopathy at a median of roughly 6.9 months prior to onset. Most thyroid clonotypes expanded above 0.001 were also detected in blood. Stable hyperthyroidism was told apart from ophthalmopathy by a model built on 13 V-J features.

RNA transcripts gave rise to amplified TCR beta CDR3 regions. TCR CDR3 regions were first amplified by RT-PCR with HTBI primers. From the multiplex PCR reads, TCRdb called clonotypes with MiXCR, one entry per CDR3 protein. The sample has approximately 500,000 distinct CDR3 sequences; 46% are singletons. Not enrolled were patients with uncontrolled infection, other autoimmune disease, pregnancy or lactation. This clonotype was seen at least ten times. Its antigen is not known. Looked up from germline, CDR1 is SGHKS and CDR2 is YYEKEE (reference sequence). The CDR3 is made up of 13 amino acids. Between the trimmed V and J ends, which lost 4 bases and 7 bases, there was a span of 14 bases.

The J gene is TRBJ1-1, the V gene TRBV5-5; possibly TRBD1 for D (5 bases). This sequence originates from a woman under 30 with Graves' hyperthyroidism. Sequenced material: peripheral blood or thyroid tissue (not recorded which). CDR3 loop: CASSRWVQGEAFF. The DNA of the CDR3 is TGTGCCAGCAGCAGGTGGGTCCAGGGTGAAGCTTTCTTT.